This TCR beta chain was retrieved from a study of T cell repertoires and Cas9 in healthy adults. Study information: CD4 and CD8 compartments: SpCas9-reactive T cells profiled for potency, cytotoxicity, lineage.

Remarks on this clone: Its target is unknown.

Profiled with immunoSEQ multiplex PCR; TCRdb holds only in-frame clones, not every one. The sample carries over 12,000 clones, 80% to 90% recorded once. General study findings and limits: In vitro, SpCas9-reactive Tregs were reported to curb effector T cell proliferation and function.

CDR3 length equals 17 residues. CDR1 and CDR2 (germline): LGHNA, YSLEER. V dropped 0 bases and J dropped 0 bases, with 15 bases sitting between them. The chain employs TRBV4-3 and TRBJ2-7; D may be TRBD1 or TRBD2 (5 bases each). The receptor was derived from a human donor in good health. Sequencing was done on a sample of Tregs (CD4+, CD25+, CD127-, CD137-, CD154-) from PBMCs; culture status not recorded. The CDR3 bases are TGCGCCAGCAGCCAAGATCTAGAGAGGGGATTCTCCTACGAGCAGTACGTC. The encoded protein is CASSQDLERGFSYEQYV.